This TCR beta chain stems from a study of cytomegalovirus exposure and HLA in healthy donors. The PCR used 60 Vbeta and 13 Jbeta primers. Clones were sequenced by immunoSEQ multiplex PCR, and TCRdb holds only the in-frame ones, with some missing. The table has roughly 190,000 clones, around 79% seen once. Concerning this clone: Its antigen is currently unknown.

Study-wide points: There were some public TCRs occurring in many donors, but most TCR sequences were rare. With later analysis, a missense DCLRE1C variant became linked to TCR beta V- and J-gene trimming.

Sequenced input: PBMCs. The TCR comes from a woman between 50 and 59 years old in good health and CMV-seronegative.

DNA for the CDR3: TGTGCCAGCACCAAAGCGACAGGTAATGAAAAACTGTTTTTT. This translates into CASTKATGNEKLFF. V gene TRBV21-1 combines with J gene TRBJ1-4; TRBD1, the D gene given by the table, was not confirmed from the DNA. TRBV21-1 is an annotated pseudogene. The CDR3 spans 14 residues.